Below, 12 T cell receptor beta chains from the same sample are listed, as sequenced in a study of cytomegalovirus exposure and HLA in healthy donors. The PCR was carried out with 60 Vbeta primers and 13 Jbeta primers. Libraries were prepared by immunoSEQ multiplex PCR; TCRdb keeps only in-frame clonotypes and omits some of them. The table has about 98,000 clones, around 70% seen once. Sequenced: PBMCs. The source is a female donor in good health and CMV-seronegative.

This chain links TRBV7-9 with TRBJ1-2; TRBD1 agrees at 8 bases. Germline trimming cut 1 base from V and 5 bases from J; bases unmatched to any gene: 3. Germline lookup yields CDR1 SEHNR and CDR2 FQNEAQ (reference sequence). The CDR3 spans 14 residues. The CDR3 spells CASSLGQGMYGYTF. In nucleotides, the CDR3 is TGTGCCAGCAGCTTAGGACAGGGGATGTATGGCTACACCTTC.

Here the CDR3 reads CASSFGQAGGEQYF. The CDR3, as DNA: TGTGCCAGCAGTTTCGGACAGGCAGGAGGCGAGCAGTACTTC. The rearrangement joins TRBV27 to TRBJ2-7; 7 nucleotides agree with TRBD1. Germline loops: CDR1 MNHEY, CDR2 SMNVEV (reference sequence). V was clipped by 3 bases and J by 6 bases; unmatched bases: 8. The CDR3 is 14 amino acids.

This clone was picked up one time. The rearrangement uses TRBV7-9 and TRBJ2-6; 11 bases align to TRBD1. The CDR3 is 17 residues long. Germline V gives CDR1 SEHNR, CDR2 FQNEAQ (reference sequence). V dropped 6 bases and J dropped 2; count of bases not matched to a gene: 6. DNA of the CDR3: TGTGCCAGCAGTTGGACAGGGGGCGCAACTGGGGCCAACGTCCTGACTTTC. Encoded protein: CASSWTGGATGANVLTF.

This clone was detected only once. The chain uses TRBV28 and TRBJ2-4; D remains ambiguous. Deletions cut 7 bases from V and 1 base from J, with 8 bases between. The CDR3 is 13 amino acids. The germline CDR1 and CDR2 sequences are MDHEN and SYDVKM. The CDR3 here is CASNEEAKNIQYF. DNA of the CDR3: TGTGCCAGCAACGAGGAGGCCAAAAACATTCAGTACTTC.

The chain combines TRBV19 with TRBJ2-7; tentative D call: TRBD1 (6 bases). This CDR3 region has 15 residues. In germline, CDR1 is LNHDA, CDR2 SQIVND (reference sequence). Trimming pared 3 bases from V and 3 bases from J, leaving 15 bases between. Here the CDR3 reads CASSIGYGRGYEQYF. DNA for the CDR3: TGTGCCAGTAGTATCGGGTACGGCAGGGGCTACGAGCAGTACTTC.

This clone occurred a few times. This sequence joins TRBV10-1 and TRBJ1-1; D gene ambiguous. The germline V gene encodes CDR1 WNHNN and CDR2 SYGVQD (reference sequence). The CDR3 runs to 13 residues. V lost 5 bases to trimming and J lost 2 bases, with 9 bases between them. The CDR3 protein is CASSQEFNTEAFF. As DNA, the CDR3 is TGCGCCAGCAGTCAAGAGTTCAACACTGAAGCTTTCTTT.

This clone was found a few times. The chain uses TRBV19 and TRBJ1-5; D is possibly TRBD1 (5 bases). V gave up 3 bases and J gave up 10 bases, with 13 bases separating them. The CDR3 has 13 amino acids. Germline V gives CDR1 LNHDA, CDR2 SQIVND (reference sequence). The CDR3 region is CASSIGAVKPQHF. As DNA, the CDR3 is TGTGCCAGTAGTATTGGGGCGGTCAAACCCCAGCATTTT.

The V call is TRBV28, the J call TRBJ1-2, with 11 bases aligning to TRBD1. The trim removed 10 bases at V and 4 bases at J, leaving 2 bases unmatched. The CDR3 has 12 residues. Germline CDR1 MDHEN, CDR2 SYDVKM. The CDR3 protein is CATGTGGYGYTF. Written as DNA, the CDR3 is TGTGCCACCGGGACAGGGGGCTATGGCTACACCTTC.

The gene calls are TRBV18 and TRBJ1-4; D is perhaps TRBD1 (5 bases). CDR1 is KGHSH, CDR2 LQKENI, per germline. This CDR3 comprises 14 residues. Trimming pared 3 bases from V and 2 bases from J, leaving 7 bases between. CDR3: CASSPTVTNEKLFF. CDR3 DNA: TGTGCCAGCTCACCGACAGTGACTAATGAAAAACTGTTTTTT.

This clone has just one count. The genes are TRBV5-4 and TRBJ2-1; a possible D gene is TRBD2 (5 bases). Germline V CDR1 and CDR2: SGHNT, YYREEE (reference sequence). There are 16 residues in the CDR3. V dropped 2 bases and J dropped 6 bases, with 18 bases sitting between them. This chain's CDR3 is CASSLGLAIASNEQFF. The DNA of the CDR3 is TGTGCCAGCAGCTTAGGGCTAGCCATAGCATCCAATGAGCAGTTCTTC.

This clone was counted a few times. V and J are TRBV7-6 and TRBJ2-7; D not certain. V was cut by 5 bases and J by 4 bases, with 6 bases left in between. CDR3 length: 11 residues. Germline V CDR1 and CDR2: SGHVS, FNYEAQ. CDR3 in DNA: TGTGCCAGCAGCCCGGGTTACGAGCAGTACTTC. Protein sequence: CASSPGYEQYF.

The chain combines TRBV7-6 with TRBJ2-1, with 8 positions matching TRBD2. With 1 base clipped from V and 0 bases from J, the junction kept 2 bases outside the gene matches. The CDR3 covers 16 residues. Germline values: CDR1 SGHVS, CDR2 FNYEAQ. CDR3 residues: CASSLGREGSYNEQFF. Here the CDR3 DNA reads TGTGCCAGCAGCTTAGGCCGGGAGGGCTCCTACAATGAGCAGTTCTTC.